This T cell receptor beta chain came from a study of T cell responses to AZD1222 COVID-19 vaccine. Clones were read by immunoSEQ multiplex PCR, and TCRdb kept only the in-frame ones, dropping some. Found here are 150,000 to 250,000 clones, over 85% of them singletons; the top ten hold 0.9% to 1.1%. General study points: Clonal diversity was possibly underestimated, and the donors were mostly white British, with more females. Once two AZD1222 doses were given, Spike-specific TCR breadth and depth went up. Among vaccine-associated CD4 TCRs, coverage spanned spike, with dominance at 160-218 and 743-854.

Trimming removed 3 bases from V and 0 bases from J, with 12 bases in between. The CDR3 loop spans 16 amino acids. Germline V gene lookup returns CDR1 KGHSH and CDR2 LQKENI. Concerning this clone itself: Its antigen is unknown.

This chain links TRBV18 with TRBJ1-5; D possibly corresponds to TRBD1 (6 bases). The TCR was taken from an adult who received the AZD1222 COVID-19 vaccine. Sequenced here: peripheral blood, sampled 28 days after the second AZD1222 dose. CDR3 bases: TGTGCCAGCTCACCCCGGGACACCCGTAGCAATCAGCCCCAGCATTTT. Residues: CASSPRDTRSNQPQHF.